This T cell receptor beta chain was identified in a study of blood T cell repertoires in COVID-19. About the research overall: PBMCs, B-cell-depleted T cells, or T cells provided the cDNA or gDNA that made up the material.

As handled by the study authors: Cell counts per sample came from amplifying reference gene primers. Profiled with immunoSEQ multiplex PCR; TCRdb holds only in-frame clones, not every one. The DNA gave D and trimming, while V, J and clone size come from that table. The top ten clones hold about 15% of a sample with about 27,000 clones, about 91% of them seen once. Trimming cost V 3 bases and J 5 bases; bases outside gene matches: 6. This CDR3 spans 15 amino acids. CDR1 and CDR2 from the germline V gene are MNHNS and SASEGT. This clonotype originated in a human donor with active COVID-19. The donor label of this sample is uncertain. The specimen sequenced was peripheral blood. The rearrangement links TRBV6-1 to TRBJ2-2, with 7 bases aligning to TRBD2. CDR3 bases: TGTGCCAGCAGTGAGCGACTAGCCCGAACCGGGGAGCTGTTTTTT. It is translated as CASSERLARTGELFF.